Described below is a single TCR beta chain sequence and its context. Its antigen is undetermined. The CDR3 is 15 residues long. The germline V gene has CDR1 MDHEN and CDR2 SYDVKM. With V trimmed by 8 bases and J by 3 bases, 12 bases remained unmatched. The record originates from a study of T cell responses to AZD1222 COVID-19 vaccine. General observations from the study: Every sample of the repertoires postdated the peak T cell response. Nearly half of unique spike-specific TCRs reportedly avoided B.1.351 and B.1.1.7 mutated regions. Clonal diversity was possibly underestimated, and white British individuals and females predominated among donors. The breadth and depth of Spike-specific TCRs increased once two AZD1222 doses had been given.

Assay used: immunoSEQ multiplex PCR; TCRdb lists only in-frame clones, some missing. The sample includes 60,000 to 75,000 clones, about 89% of them seen just once. The origin of this receptor is an adult who received the AZD1222 COVID-19 vaccine. Here the sequenced sample was peripheral blood, taken 28 days after the second AZD1222 dose. The chain carries TRBV28 and TRBJ2-7; 8 positions agree with TRBD2. DNA for the CDR3: TGTGCCAGCGGTAGCGGGAAGATTGGGCTCTACGAGCAGTACTTC. Its translation: CASGSGKIGLYEQYF.